The sequence of this TCR beta chain was determined in a study of graft-versus-host responses after intestinal transplantation. Across the study: Grafts that recipients had were multivisceral, liver-intestinal, or isolated intestinal transplants. General study results and limits: Ileal or blood samples showed some GvH clones first, and such clones were also found in recipient marrow.

The CDR3 consists of 13 residues. Per germline, CDR1 ENHRY and CDR2 SYGVKD. Trimming stripped 8 bases from V and 4 bases from J, with 13 bases between. Details on this clone: Its antigen is unknown.

TCRdb's copy holds only in-frame clones and misses some; the assay was immunoSEQ multiplex PCR. The sample includes some 140,000 clones, approximately 90% of them seen just once. The origin of this receptor is a human donor who received an intestinal transplant. V usage is TRBV10-3 and J usage is TRBJ2-3, with D maybe TRBD1 (5 bases). The material was unstimulated CD4+ T cells sorted from spleen or lymph node cells, obtained before intestinal transplant. The CDR3 DNA reads TGTGCCATCGGGGCCACCAACGCAGATACGCAGTATTTT. Translating gives CAIGATNADTQYF.